This T cell receptor beta chain is drawn from a study of blood T cell repertoires in COVID-19. Study-level background: PBMCs, B-cell-depleted T cells, or T cells were the source of the cDNA or gDNA that made up the material.

This clone was seen just once. In the source study's methods: Amplification of reference gene primers provided the estimated nucleated cell counts. Generated by immunoSEQ multiplex PCR, the TCRdb table keeps only in-frame clones and is missing some. That table furnishes V, J and clone size, whereas the DNA furnished D and trimming. The repertoire holds about 220,000 clones, around 88% seen once, with roughly 15% in the top ten. The CDR3 extends over 14 amino acids. Germline V gene sequence: CDR1 KGHDR, CDR2 SFDVKD. The V gene lost 6 bases and the J gene lost 8 bases, with 15 bases spanning the gap. What was sequenced was PBMCs or T cells enriched from blood (not recorded which). The TCR originated in a woman aged 50 to 65 with acute COVID-19. The chain uses TRBV24-1 and TRBJ1-4, with a weak D call TRBD1 (6 bases). CDR3 amino acids: CATSQTGLQEKLFF. Written as DNA, the CDR3 is TGTGCCACCAGTCAAACAGGGCTTCAAGAAAAACTGTTTTTT.